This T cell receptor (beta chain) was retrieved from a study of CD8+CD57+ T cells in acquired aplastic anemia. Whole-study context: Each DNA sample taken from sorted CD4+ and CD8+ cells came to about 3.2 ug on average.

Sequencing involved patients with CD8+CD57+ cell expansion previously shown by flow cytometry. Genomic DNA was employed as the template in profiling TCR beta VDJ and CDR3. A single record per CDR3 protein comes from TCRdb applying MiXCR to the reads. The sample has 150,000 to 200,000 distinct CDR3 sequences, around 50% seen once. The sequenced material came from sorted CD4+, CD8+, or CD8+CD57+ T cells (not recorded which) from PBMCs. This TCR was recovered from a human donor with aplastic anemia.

The CDR3 reads CASSHGHTEAFF. The DNA of the CDR3 is TGCGCCAGCAGCCATGGTCACACTGAAGCTTTCTTT. This chain connects TRBV4-3 to TRBJ1-1, with D hard to call. This CDR3 contains 12 residues. V shed 3 bases and J shed 3 bases, with 5 bases lying between them. Germline V gene sequence: CDR1 LGHNA, CDR2 YSLEER.